The 26 T cell receptor beta chains presented below share a single source sample, sequenced in a study of CD8 T cells in ankylosing spondylitis. Broader study findings: Seemingly characteristic of ankylosing spondylitis blood was a TCR beta motif consisting of eight highly homologous variants.

TCRdb processed the 5' RACE reads anew with MiXCR; each CDR3 protein has one entry. The sample holds 750,000 to 850,000 distinct CDR3 sequences; 12% are singletons and the top ten take 0.51%. The antigens these receptors bind are not known. The sample was blood, either unsorted or a sorted T cell fraction (not recorded which). These receptors all stem from a male donor with ankylosing spondylitis.

This clonotype was counted only a few times. The rearrangement links TRBV7-2 to TRBJ2-2; 8 bases fit TRBD1. The trim removed 5 bases at V and 5 bases at J, leaving 7 bases unmatched. CDR3 length: 15 residues. In germline, CDR1 is SGHTA, CDR2 FQGNSA. The CDR3 sequence: CASSLRTGRTGELFF. Here the CDR3 DNA reads TGTGCCAGCAGCCTCCGGACAGGGAGGACCGGGGAGCTGTTTTTT.

There are many counts of this clonotype. The chain couples TRBV5-6 to TRBJ1-6; the D gene is possibly TRBD1 (5 bases). V was shortened by 7 bases and J by 9 bases, with 20 bases between the two germline ends. There are 15 residues in the CDR3. Germline-derived CDR1 and CDR2 are SGHDT and YYEEEE. The CDR3 region has the DNA TGTGCCAGCTGGGCGCTCGGCATAAGGGGTTCACCCCTCCACTTT. Residues: CASWALGIRGSPLHF.

This clonotype was picked up many times. This sequence joins TRBV12-3 or TRBV12-4 and TRBJ1-5; D possibly corresponds to TRBD1 (6 bases). This CDR3 contains 14 residues. The V end was cut by 6 bases, the J end by 3 bases, with 12 bases between. CDR3 in DNA: TGTGCCAGCAGCCCGGGACACCTCAATCAGCCCCAGCATTTT. Translation: CASSPGHLNQPQHF.

This clonotype appeared many times. The J gene is TRBJ2-7, the V gene TRBV15, with D perhaps TRBD1 (5 bases). The CDR3 contains 15 residues. Trimming took off 0 bases at V and 4 bases at J, with 13 bases between the two ends. Germline V CDR1 and CDR2: LNHNV, YYDKDF (reference sequence). The CDR3 protein is CATSRDNARVYEQYF. As DNA, the CDR3 is TGTGCCACCAGCAGAGATAACGCCAGGGTGTACGAGCAGTACTTC. Using reference TRBV15 and TRBJ2-7 for the parts outside the CDR3, the full variable domain is DAMVIQNPRYQVTQFGKPVTLSCSQTLNHNVMYWYQQKSSQAPKLLFHYYDKDFNNEADTPDNFQSRRPNTSFCFLDIRSPGLGDTAMYLCATSRDNARVYEQYFGPGTRLTVT.

Many counts were recorded for this clonotype. The J gene is TRBJ2-7, the V gene TRBV25-1; 7 bases match TRBD1. Per germline, CDR1 MGHDK and CDR2 SYGVNS. This CDR3 spans 12 amino acids. V lost 0 bases and J lost 9; bases outside the gene matches: 2. In DNA form, the CDR3 reads TGTGCCAGCAGTGAATATTCAGGGGGGCAGTACTTC. This encodes CASSEYSGGQYF.

This clonotype was counted a few times. This chain links TRBV6-1 with TRBJ1-5, with TRBD1 matching 7 bases. V lost 6 bases and J lost 4; bases outside the gene matches: 9. This CDR3 is 15 amino acids long. Germline values: CDR1 MNHNS, CDR2 SASEGT. The CDR3 reads CASRREGAGNQPQHF. CDR3 coding DNA: TGTGCCAGCAGGAGGGAGGGGGCGGGAAATCAGCCCCAGCATTTT.

This clonotype has only a few counts. The chain is built from TRBV2 and TRBJ2-7; D possibly matches TRBD1 or TRBD2 (7 bases each). The CDR3 consists of 15 residues. V lost 3 bases, J lost 6 bases, and 18 bases lay in between. Germline V lookup: CDR1 SNHLY, CDR2 FYNNEI. CDR3 DNA: TGTGCCAGCAGTGAGCAAACGACAGGGAGGGCCGAGCAGTACTTC. This encodes CASSEQTTGRAEQYF. The full variable domain, its missing parts supplied by reference TRBV2 and TRBJ2-7, is EPEVTQTPSHQVTQMGQEVILRCVPISNHLYFYWYRQILGQKVEFLVSFYNNEISEKSEIFDDQFSVERPDGSNFTLKIRSTKLEDSAMYFCASSEQTTGRAEQYFGPGTRLTVT.

In its sample, this clonotype was seen a few times. The J gene is TRBJ1-2, the V gene TRBV5-1; D is ambiguous. The germline CDR1 and CDR2 sequences are SGHRS and YFSETQ. Trimming took off 0 bases at V and 8 bases at J, with 8 bases between the two ends. The CDR3 is made up of 12 amino acids. CDR3 loop: CASSLDASGYTF. CDR3 coding DNA: TGCGCCAGCAGCTTGGATGCCTCGGGCTACACCTTC.

This clonotype was recorded a few times. The chain links TRBV6-1 to TRBJ1-1; D might be TRBD1 (6 bases). Trimming cost V 2 bases and J 6 bases, with 13 bases left between them. The CDR3 runs 14 residues. Germline V CDR1 and CDR2: MNHNS, SASEGT. CDR3 sequence (DNA): TGTGCCAGCAGTGAAAGCGGGGGGCGGGCTGAAGCTTTCTTT. It translates to CASSESGGRAEAFF.

This clonotype was observed a few times. The chain has TRBV5-1 and TRBJ1-4; no clear D. The germline CDR1 and CDR2 sequences are SGHRS and YFSETQ. There are 11 residues in the CDR3. The V gene lost 7 bases and the J gene lost 8 bases, with 9 bases spanning the gap. DNA for the CDR3: TGCGCCAGCCGCCCCTCGGAAAAACTGTTTTTT. Translating it yields CASRPSEKLFF.

The sample holds a few counts of this clonotype. V gene TRBV24-1 combines with J gene TRBJ2-5, with a possible D match to TRBD1 (5 bases). The CDR3 sequence is 13 residues long. V lost 5 bases and J 3 bases, leaving 9 bases between the germline ends. Germline CDR1 reads KGHDR; CDR2 reads SFDVKD. CDR3 sequence: CATSVGREETQYF. As DNA, the CDR3 is TGTGCCACCAGTGTCGGCAGGGAAGAGACCCAGTACTTC.

The V and J genes are TRBV20-1 and TRBJ1-5; D possibly corresponds to TRBD1 (5 bases). The CDR3 totals 13 residues. V was cut by 2 bases and J by 8 bases, with 13 bases left in between. Germline-derived CDR1 and CDR2 are DFQATT and SNEGSKA (reference sequence). CDR3 sequence (DNA): TGCAGTGCTAGAAGGCGGGTGGGGGAGCCCCAGCATTTT. Its translation: CSARRRVGEPQHF.

The chain couples TRBV20-1 to TRBJ2-1; TRBD2 matches 13 bases. This CDR3 contains 14 residues. Trimming removed 6 bases from V and 5 bases from J; junction bases left unmatched: 4. The V gene's germline CDR1 is DFQATT and CDR2 SNEGSKA (reference sequence). CDR3 DNA sequence: TGCAGTGCCGGACTAGCGGGAGTGGACAATGAGCAGTTCTTC. Amino acids: CSAGLAGVDNEQFF.

This clonotype was seen a handful of times. V is TRBV5-5 and J is TRBJ2-3, with D uncertain. The germline gives CDR1 SGHKS, CDR2 YYEKEE (reference sequence). CDR3 length: 13 amino acids. Between the trimmed V and J ends, which lost 1 base and 10 bases, there was a span of 13 bases. The CDR3: CASSLQSVNAQYF. CDR3 coding DNA: TGTGCCAGCAGCTTGCAATCGGTAAACGCGCAGTATTTT.

Many counts were recorded for this clonotype. This chain connects TRBV20-1 to TRBJ2-5; 10 bases are a match to TRBD2. Germline V gene data show CDR1 as DFQATT and CDR2 as SNEGSKA (reference sequence). This CDR3 region has 13 residues. CDR3 sequence (DNA): TGCAGCCGCAGAGCGGGAGGGGCAGAGACCCAGTACTTC. Translation: CSRRAGGAETQYF.

This clonotype came up many times. The V gene is TRBV20-1, the J gene TRBJ2-7; 7 positions agree with TRBD1. Trimming at V came to 4 bases and at J to 5 bases, leaving 5 bases not matched to a gene. Germline-derived CDR1 and CDR2 are DFQATT and SNEGSKA (reference sequence). This CDR3 is built from 12 residues. Here the CDR3 DNA reads TGCAGTGCTATTCGGGGACAGCACGAGCAGTACTTC. The encoded protein is CSAIRGQHEQYF.

V usage is TRBV19 and J usage is TRBJ2-1; TRBD1 agrees at 7 bases. This CDR3 spans 14 amino acids. Germline CDR1 and CDR2: LNHDA and SQIVND (reference sequence). Unmatched junction bases numbered 5, after V lost 5 bases and J lost 4 bases. In DNA, the CDR3 is TGTGCCAGTAGTGCACAGGGGATGTACAATGAGCAGTTCTTC. This encodes CASSAQGMYNEQFF.

This clonotype came up many times. CDR3 sequence: CSASARESADTQYF. In DNA, the CDR3 is TGCAGTGCTAGTGCGCGGGAGAGTGCAGATACGCAGTATTTT. The V and J genes are TRBV20-1 and TRBJ2-3; 7 bases are a match to TRBD2. The J segment lost 4 bases and the V segment lost 3 bases, leaving 7 bases of the junction unmatched. The CDR3 is made up of 14 amino acids. From germline, CDR1 is DFQATT and CDR2 SNEGSKA (reference sequence).

The table lists this clonotype with a few counts. CDR3 protein: CSADKPPKGYTF. CDR3 bases: TGCAGTGCCGACAAGCCCCCCAAAGGCTACACCTTC. V is TRBV20-1 and J is TRBJ1-2; D is uncertain. Trimming pared 6 bases from V and 8 bases from J, leaving 16 bases between. Germline V gene sequence: CDR1 DFQATT, CDR2 SNEGSKA (reference sequence). This CDR3 contains 12 residues.

J is TRBJ2-2 and V is TRBV6-1; D unclear. Between the trimmed V and J ends, which lost 6 bases and 5 bases, there was a span of 16 bases. Germline V gives CDR1 MNHNS, CDR2 SASEGT. The CDR3 length is 15 residues. The CDR3 DNA sequence: TGTGCCAGCAGCCCTAACCCGGACCCGACCGGGGAGCTGTTTTTT. This encodes CASSPNPDPTGELFF.

This clonotype was counted between two and nine times. The chain combines TRBV7-2 with TRBJ1-6; D call uncertain. The germline V gene encodes CDR1 SGHTA and CDR2 FQGNSA. This CDR3 spans 12 amino acids. Trimming pared 3 bases from V and 9 bases from J, leaving 6 bases between. The DNA for the CDR3 is TGTGCCAGCAGCTTCGGGGTTTCACCCCTCCACTTT. This gives the protein CASSFGVSPLHF.

There are many counts of this clonotype. This sequence joins TRBV20-1 and TRBJ2-1; D unclear. Germline CDR1 is DFQATT and CDR2 is SNEGSKA (reference sequence). The CDR3 extends over 12 amino acids. The V and J ends lost 2 bases and 4 bases respectively, with 6 bases between them. The CDR3 DNA reads as TGCAGTGCTAGAATCGAGTACAATGAGCAGTTCTTC. Protein: CSARIEYNEQFF.

At least ten counts were recorded for this clonotype. The V gene is TRBV6-5, the J gene TRBJ2-1, with 11 bases matching TRBD2. Germline V gene sequence: CDR1 MNHEY, CDR2 SVGAGI. The trim removed 4 bases at V and 5 bases at J, leaving 4 bases unmatched. The CDR3 spans 15 residues. CDR3 sequence reads: CASSSLAGGNNEQFF. CDR3 DNA: TGTGCCAGCAGTTCCCTAGCGGGGGGTAACAATGAGCAGTTCTTC.

This rearrangement joins TRBV4-3 to TRBJ2-3; either TRBD1 or TRBD2 may supply D (5 bases each). The CDR3 is made up of 14 amino acids. Germline V CDR1 and CDR2: LGHNA, YSLEER. Trimming took 3 bases from V and 3 from J, leaving 10 bases between them. The CDR3 DNA follows: TGCGCCAGCAGCCAGAGGGGTATGACAGATACGCAGTATTTT. It encodes CASSQRGMTDTQYF.

This clonotype was seen repeatedly, ten times or more. The chain links TRBV7-2 to TRBJ2-3; perhaps D is TRBD1 or TRBD2 (5 bases each). Germline assignment: CDR1 SGHTA and CDR2 FQGNSA. CDR3 size: 14 residues. The V end was cut by 2 bases, the J end by 2 bases, with 8 bases between. The CDR3 sequence is CASSLRDHTDTQYF. In DNA, the CDR3 is TGTGCCAGCAGCTTAAGGGACCACACAGATACGCAGTATTTT.

The table lists this clonotype with a few counts. This chain joins TRBV10-1 and TRBJ2-2; D is possibly TRBD1 or TRBD2 (6 bases each). V was trimmed by 6 bases and J by 8 bases, leaving 13 bases between them. Germline loops: CDR1 WNHNN, CDR2 SYGVQD (reference sequence). CDR3 length: 13 residues. This chain's CDR3 is CASSGGPGGELFF. The CDR3 DNA reads TGCGCCAGCAGCGGGGGCCCGGGTGGGGAGCTGTTTTTT.